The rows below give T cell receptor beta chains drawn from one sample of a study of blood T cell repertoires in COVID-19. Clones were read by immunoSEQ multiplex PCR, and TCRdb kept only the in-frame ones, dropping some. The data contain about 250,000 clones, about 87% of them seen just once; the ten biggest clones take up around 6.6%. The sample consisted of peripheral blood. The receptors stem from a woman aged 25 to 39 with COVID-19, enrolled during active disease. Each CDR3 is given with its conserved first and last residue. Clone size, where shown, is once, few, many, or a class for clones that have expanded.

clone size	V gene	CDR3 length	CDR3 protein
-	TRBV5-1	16	CASSLEGTGGYNEQFF
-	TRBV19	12	CASRYGNQPQHF
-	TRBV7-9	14	CASSLLPDTSGYTF
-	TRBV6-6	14	CASSYFGQSEKLFF
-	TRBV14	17	CASSHTRVGGLSYEQYF
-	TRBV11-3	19	CASSLEGTSGGSKTDTQYF
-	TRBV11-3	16	CASSLGGTVVTDTQYF
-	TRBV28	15	CASSFLPSWNTEAFF
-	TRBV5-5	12	CASSLWGPEQFF
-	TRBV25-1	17	CASSEKGGGSSGDTQYF
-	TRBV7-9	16	CASSLIGTSFNNEQFF
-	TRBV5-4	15	CASSLKLAGVDTQYF
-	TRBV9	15	CASSVAQAEPYGYTF
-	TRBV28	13	CASSLSIYQPQHF
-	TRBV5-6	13	CASSPRAYNEQFF
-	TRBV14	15	CASSQNRGLNTEAFF
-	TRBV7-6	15	CASSLGGPGANVLTF
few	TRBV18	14	CASSPGQGNQPQHF
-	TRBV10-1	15	CASRGQRDSNQPQHF
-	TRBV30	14	CAWSVTTGNYGYTF
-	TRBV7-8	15	CASSFLRGGSSEAFF
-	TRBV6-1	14	CASSDTWRQETQYF
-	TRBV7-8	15	CASSLVWGSTGELFF
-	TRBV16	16	CASSQWAGEGYNEQFF
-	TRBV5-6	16	CASGQLVGQGAGGYTF
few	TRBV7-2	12	CASSYKRDEQFF
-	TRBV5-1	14	CASSPGQIVEKLFF
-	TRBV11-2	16	CASSLGGSFSYNEQFF
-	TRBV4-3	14	CASSQGGHTGELFF
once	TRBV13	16	CASSPGQLLGDTEAFF
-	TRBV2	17	CASRKRTSGGHTDTQYF
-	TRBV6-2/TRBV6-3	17	CASSYPPGTSGSYEQYF
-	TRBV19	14	CATHPGGGNQPQHF
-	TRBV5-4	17	CASSLLQGSIHTGELFF
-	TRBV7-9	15	CASSSLGREGNEQFF
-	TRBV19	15	CASSDWTGGLETQYF
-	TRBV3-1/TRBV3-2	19	CASSPVGTAHLFVAAIQYF
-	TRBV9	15	CASSAGGIRTDTQYF
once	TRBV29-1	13	CSVLRQGNYGYTF
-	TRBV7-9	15	CASSVEGVGNTEAFF